The 6 T cell receptor beta chains below come from one sample, sequenced in a study of shared clonotypes between healthy human individuals. Produced via immunoSEQ multiplex PCR; TCRdb's table is partial and in-frame only. The sample includes over a million clones, more than 95% of them seen just once. The sequenced material came from naive CD4+ T cells sorted from blood. Noted subset: CD45RA+ positively selected. The receptor source for this set is a man younger than 40 in good health.

This clone was observed once. This rearrangement joins TRBV2 to TRBJ2-5; D perhaps matches TRBD1 (6 bases). The germline V gene encodes CDR1 SNHLY and CDR2 FYNNEI. Trimming stripped 8 bases from V and 5 bases from J, with 21 bases between. The CDR3 has 15 amino acids. CDR3 in DNA: TGTGCCAGCCACATCGCCGGGACACTCCTCGAGACCCAGTACTTC. Protein sequence: CASHIAGTLLETQYF.

DNA of the CDR3: TGTGCCAGCAGTGGGTATGGGAATGGCTACACCTTC. As protein: CASSGYGNGYTF. The gene calls are TRBV25-1 and TRBJ1-2; no clear D. The V gene's germline CDR1 is MGHDK and CDR2 SYGVNS. The germline V and J ends were trimmed by 4 bases and 6 bases, with 9 bases remaining between them. The CDR3 has 12 amino acids.

V usage is TRBV29-1 and J usage is TRBJ1-5; the D is unclear. CDR3 length: 12 amino acids. Trimming removed 4 bases from V and 4 bases from J, with 8 bases in between. The germline V gene has CDR1 SQVTM and CDR2 ANQGSEA. DNA of the CDR3: TGCAGCGTTGGAAGTGCGAATCAGCCCCAGCATTTT. Translating it yields CSVGSANQPQHF.

This clone was found once. The chain combines TRBV4-1 with TRBJ1-3, with a tentative D call TRBD1 (5 bases). The CDR3 is made up of 15 amino acids. Trimming left V 7 bases short and J 0 bases short, with 13 bases between. CDR1 and CDR2 (germline): MGHRA, YSYEKL. CDR3 in DNA: TGCGCCAGCATGGGACGGCCGAGCTCTGGAAACACCATATATTTT. Amino acid sequence: CASMGRPSSGNTIYF.

Regarding this clone: One end of the junction is discordant with germline, which a read error may explain. The J gene is TRBJ2-3, the V gene TRBV7-7; D unresolved. CDR1 SSHAT and CDR2 FNYEAQ come from the germline V gene (reference sequence). The CDR3 runs 13 residues. In DNA form, the CDR3 reads TGTGCTAGCAGCTTAGAGGCTTCAGATACGCAGTATTTT. Protein sequence: CASSLEASDTQYF.

This sequence joins TRBV9 and TRBJ1-2; D not certain. CDR1 is SGDLS, CDR2 YYNGEE, per germline. The V end was cut by 0 bases, the J end by 0 bases, with 9 bases between. The CDR3 has 15 residues. Here the CDR3 DNA reads TGTGCCAGCAGCGTAGCAGTATTAGCTAACTATGGCTACACCTTC. Translated: CASSVAVLANYGYTF.